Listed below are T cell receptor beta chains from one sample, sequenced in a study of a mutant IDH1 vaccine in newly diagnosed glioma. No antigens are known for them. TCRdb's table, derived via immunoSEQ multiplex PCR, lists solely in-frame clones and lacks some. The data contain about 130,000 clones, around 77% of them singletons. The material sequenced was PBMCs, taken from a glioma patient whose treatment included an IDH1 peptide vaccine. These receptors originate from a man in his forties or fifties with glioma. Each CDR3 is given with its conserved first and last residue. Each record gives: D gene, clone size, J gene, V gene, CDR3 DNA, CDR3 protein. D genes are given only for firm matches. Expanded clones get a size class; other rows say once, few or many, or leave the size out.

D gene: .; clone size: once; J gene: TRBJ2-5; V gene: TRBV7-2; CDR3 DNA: TGTGCCAGCAGCTTACAGTCTTGGGGAAGAAAGACCCAGTACTTC; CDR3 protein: CASSLQSWGRKTQYF
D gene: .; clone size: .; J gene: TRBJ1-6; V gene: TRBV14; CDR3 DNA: TGTGCCAGCAGGACAGGTATCGATTCACCCCTCCACTTT; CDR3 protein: CASRTGIDSPLHF
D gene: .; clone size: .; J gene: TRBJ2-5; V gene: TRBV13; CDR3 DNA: TGTGCCAGCAGCTTAGGGGGCGCGTCGCTACAAGAGACCCAGTACTTC; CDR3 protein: CASSLGGASLQETQYF
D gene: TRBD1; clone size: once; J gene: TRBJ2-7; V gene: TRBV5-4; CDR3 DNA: TGTGCCAGCAGCTTGGCCGGGACAGGGGACGAGCAGTACTTC; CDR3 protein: CASSLAGTGDEQYF
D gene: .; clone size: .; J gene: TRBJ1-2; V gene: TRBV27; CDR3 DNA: TGTGCCAGCAGTTTATTATCGGCAGGACCTAACTATGGCTACACCTTC; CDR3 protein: CASSLLSAGPNYGYTF
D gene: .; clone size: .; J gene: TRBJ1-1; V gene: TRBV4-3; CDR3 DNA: TGCGCCAGCAGCCGAAGAAGCGGGATCACGAACACTGAAGCTTTCTTT; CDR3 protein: CASSRRSGITNTEAFF
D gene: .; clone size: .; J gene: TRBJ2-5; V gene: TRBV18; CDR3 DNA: TGTGCCAGCTCACCAAACGAAGGAGAGACCCAGTACTTC; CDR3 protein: CASSPNEGETQYF
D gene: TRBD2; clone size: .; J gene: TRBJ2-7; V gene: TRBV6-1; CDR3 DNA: TGTGCCAGCAGTGCCACTAGCGGGGTCTCCTACGAGCAGTACTTC; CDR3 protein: CASSATSGVSYEQYF
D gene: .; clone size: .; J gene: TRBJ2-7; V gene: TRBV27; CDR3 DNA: TGTGCCAGCAGTCGAAATCCCGGGCCCTCGGTCCCCTACGAGCAGTACTTC; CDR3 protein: CASSRNPGPSVPYEQYF
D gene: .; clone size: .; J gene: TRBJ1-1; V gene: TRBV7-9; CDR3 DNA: TGTGCCAGCAGCCCTAACTGGGACACTGAAGCTTTCTTT; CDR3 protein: CASSPNWDTEAFF
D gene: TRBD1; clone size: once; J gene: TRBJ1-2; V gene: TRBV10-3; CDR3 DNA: TGTGCCATCAGTGACACAGGGGGACATGGCTACACCTTC; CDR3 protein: CAISDTGGHGYTF
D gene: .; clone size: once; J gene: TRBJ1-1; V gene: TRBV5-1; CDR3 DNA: TGCGCCAGCAGCTTGTATTCAGGCCCTGAAGCTTTCTTT; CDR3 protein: CASSLYSGPEAFF
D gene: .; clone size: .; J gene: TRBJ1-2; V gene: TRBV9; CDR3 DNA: TGTGCCAGCAGCGTAGGTCAGAGCGATGGCTACACCTTC; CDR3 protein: CASSVGQSDGYTF
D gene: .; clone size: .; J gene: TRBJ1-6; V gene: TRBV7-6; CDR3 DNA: TGTGCCAGCAGCAGGACCAGCGCCGATAATTCACCCCTCCACTTT; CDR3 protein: CASSRTSADNSPLHF
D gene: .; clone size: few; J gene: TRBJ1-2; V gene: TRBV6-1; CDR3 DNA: TGTGCCAGCAGTGAAGTCAGGGTGTTCGGCTACACCTTC; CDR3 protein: CASSEVRVFGYTF
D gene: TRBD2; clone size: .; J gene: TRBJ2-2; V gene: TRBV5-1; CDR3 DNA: TGCGCCAGCAGCTTGAGGACTAGCGGCACCGGGGAGCTGTTTTTT; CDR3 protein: CASSLRTSGTGELFF
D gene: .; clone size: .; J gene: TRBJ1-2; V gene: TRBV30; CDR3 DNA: TGTGCCTGGAAAGGTCGCGGCTACACCTTC; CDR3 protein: CAWKGRGYTF
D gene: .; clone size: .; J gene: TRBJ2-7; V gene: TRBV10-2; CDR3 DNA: TGCGCCAGCAGTGAGCCGCCCCCTTTGAGCCGGCAGTACTTC; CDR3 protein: CASSEPPPLSRQYF
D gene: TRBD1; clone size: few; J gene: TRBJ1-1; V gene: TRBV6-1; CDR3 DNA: TGTGCCAGCAGCCCTGGGACAGGGGGCACTGAAGCTTTCTTT; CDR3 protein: CASSPGTGGTEAFF
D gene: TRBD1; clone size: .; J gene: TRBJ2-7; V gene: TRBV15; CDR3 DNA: TGTGCCACCAGCCCGCGACAGGGAGAAGCCGAGCAGTACTTC; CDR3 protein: CATSPRQGEAEQYF
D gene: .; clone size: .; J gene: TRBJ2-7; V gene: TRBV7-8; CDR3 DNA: TGTGCCAGCAGCTTAGTTGCGGGGCCTATGGTACTTCAGTACTTC; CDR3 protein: CASSLVAGPMVLQYF
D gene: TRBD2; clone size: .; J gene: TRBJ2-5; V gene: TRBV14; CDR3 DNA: TGTGCCAGCAGGTTCCCCAGACTAGCGGTCAAGAAAAGAGAGACCCAGTACTTC; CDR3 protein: CASRFPRLAVKKRETQYF
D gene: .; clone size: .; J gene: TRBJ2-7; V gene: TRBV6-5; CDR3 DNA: TGTGCCAGCAGTTACGGGACGGGACCCTACGAGCAGTACTTC; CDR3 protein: CASSYGTGPYEQYF
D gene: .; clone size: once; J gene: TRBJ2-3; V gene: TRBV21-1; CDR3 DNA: TGTGCCAGCAGGGGTAGAGGTCGAAAACGAGATACGCAGTATTTT; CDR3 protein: CASRGRGRKRDTQYF